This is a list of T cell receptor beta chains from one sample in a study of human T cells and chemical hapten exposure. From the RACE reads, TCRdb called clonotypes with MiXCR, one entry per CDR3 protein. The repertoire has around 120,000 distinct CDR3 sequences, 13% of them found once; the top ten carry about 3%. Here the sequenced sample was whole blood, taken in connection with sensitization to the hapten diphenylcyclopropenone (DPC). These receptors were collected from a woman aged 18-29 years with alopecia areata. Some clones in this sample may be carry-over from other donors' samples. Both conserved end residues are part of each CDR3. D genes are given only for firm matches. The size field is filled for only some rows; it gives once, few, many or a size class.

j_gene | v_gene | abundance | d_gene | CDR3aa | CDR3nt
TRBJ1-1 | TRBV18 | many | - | CASSPPGRRTEAFF | TGTGCCAGCTCACCTCCGGGAAGAAGGACTGAAGCTTTCTTT
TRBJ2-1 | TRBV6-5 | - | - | CASKGLAEQFF | TGTGCCAGCAAAGGTCTAGCCGAGCAGTTCTTC
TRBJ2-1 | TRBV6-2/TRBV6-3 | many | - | CASSYRTPRYNEQFF | TGTGCCAGCAGTTACCGTACTCCTAGGTACAATGAGCAGTTCTTC
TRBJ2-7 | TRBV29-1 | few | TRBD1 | CSAFGTERSYEQYF | TGCAGCGCCTTCGGGACAGAACGATCCTACGAGCAGTACTTC
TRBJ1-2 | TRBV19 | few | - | CASSPGDGNYGYTF | TGTGCCAGTAGCCCCGGGGACGGGAACTATGGCTACACCTTC
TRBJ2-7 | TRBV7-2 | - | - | CASSQVGGPEQYF | TGTGCCAGCAGCCAAGTGGGGGGGCCCGAGCAGTACTTC
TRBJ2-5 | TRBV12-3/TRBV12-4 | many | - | CASSLGRGETQYF | TGTGCCAGCAGTTTAGGAAGGGGAGAGACCCAGTACTTC
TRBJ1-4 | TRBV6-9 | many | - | CASSYCPGKAEKLFF | TGTGCCAGCAGTTATTGTCCAGGGAAGGCTGAAAAACTGTTTTTT
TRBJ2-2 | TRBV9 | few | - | CASSLRSGTGELFF | TGTGCCAGCAGCCTGAGGTCGGGCACCGGGGAGCTGTTTTTT
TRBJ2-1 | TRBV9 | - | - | CASSVESSGVEFF | TGTGCCAGCAGCGTAGAAAGCTCCGGGGTAGAGTTCTTC
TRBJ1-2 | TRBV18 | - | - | CASSRGREYGYTF | TGTGCCAGCTCACGTGGCAGGGAGTATGGCTACACCTTC
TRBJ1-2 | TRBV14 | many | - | CASSDREIYGYTF | TGTGCCAGCAGCGATAGAGAGATCTATGGCTACACCTTC
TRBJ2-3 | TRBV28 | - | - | CASSPTGTLGTQYF | TGTGCCAGCAGCCCAACCGGGACTTTAGGAACGCAGTATTTT
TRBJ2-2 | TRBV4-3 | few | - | CASSQDPGPPNTGELFF | TGCGCCAGCAGCCAAGATCCGGGGCCCCCGAACACCGGGGAGCTGTTTTTT
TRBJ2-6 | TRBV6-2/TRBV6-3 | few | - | CASSYPPVSGANVLTF | TGTGCCAGCAGTTACCCTCCCGTCTCTGGGGCCAACGTCCTGACTTTC
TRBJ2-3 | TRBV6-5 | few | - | CASSYSHLAPADTQYF | TGTGCCAGCAGTTACTCTCACCTCGCCCCGGCAGATACGCAGTATTTT
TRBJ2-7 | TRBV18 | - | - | CASSPQGSPFYYEQYF | TGTGCCAGCTCACCACAAGGGAGCCCGTTCTATTACGAGCAGTACTTC
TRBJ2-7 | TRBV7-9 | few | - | CASSVSYEQYF | TGTGCCAGCAGCGTCTCCTACGAGCAGTACTTC
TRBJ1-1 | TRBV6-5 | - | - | CASSYRGNPEAFF | TGTGCCAGCAGTTACCGGGGTAACCCTGAAGCTTTCTTT
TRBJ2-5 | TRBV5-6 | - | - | CASSLGVSRETQYF | TGTGCCAGCAGCTTAGGCGTCAGTCGAGAGACCCAGTACTTC
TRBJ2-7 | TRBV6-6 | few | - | CASKAPQIQDEQYF | TGTGCCAGCAAAGCCCCACAGATTCAGGACGAGCAGTACTTC
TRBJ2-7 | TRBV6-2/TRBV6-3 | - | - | CASSQSPTYEQYF | TGTGCCAGCAGTCAGTCTCCTACCTACGAGCAGTACTTC
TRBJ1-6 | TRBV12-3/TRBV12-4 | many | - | CASSPSGTSPLHF | TGTGCCAGCAGTCCGTCCGGGACTTCACCCCTCCACTTT
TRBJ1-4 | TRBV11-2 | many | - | CASSLRQSNEKLFF | TGTGCCAGCAGCTTACGACAGAGTAATGAAAAACTGTTTTTT
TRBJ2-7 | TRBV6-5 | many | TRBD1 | CASSPTGAEQYF | TGTGCCAGCAGCCCTACAGGGGCCGAGCAGTACTTC
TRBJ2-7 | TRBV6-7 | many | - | CAITGFREQYF | TGTGCCATCACAGGGTTCCGCGAGCAGTACTTC
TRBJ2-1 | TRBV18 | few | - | CASSPGGPYNEQFF | TGTGCCAGCTCACCGGGGGGGCCCTACAATGAGCAGTTCTTC
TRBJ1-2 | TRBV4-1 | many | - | CASSPFWGIHDYGYTF | TGCGCCAGCAGTCCCTTTTGGGGGATTCACGACTATGGCTACACCTTC
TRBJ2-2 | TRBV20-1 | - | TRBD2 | CSAAAGGVTGELFF | TGCAGTGCCGCGGCGGGGGGTGTCACCGGGGAGCTGTTTTTT
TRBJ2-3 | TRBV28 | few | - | CASISGDTQYF | TGTGCCAGCATCTCAGGGGATACGCAGTATTTT
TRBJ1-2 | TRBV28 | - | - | CAIGLGTPPAYTF | TGTGCCATCGGCCTAGGCACCCCACCCGCCTACACCTTC
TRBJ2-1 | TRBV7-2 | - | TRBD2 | CASSFTSGGAGREQFF | TGTGCCAGCAGCTTTACTAGCGGGGGGGCAGGGCGTGAGCAGTTCTTC